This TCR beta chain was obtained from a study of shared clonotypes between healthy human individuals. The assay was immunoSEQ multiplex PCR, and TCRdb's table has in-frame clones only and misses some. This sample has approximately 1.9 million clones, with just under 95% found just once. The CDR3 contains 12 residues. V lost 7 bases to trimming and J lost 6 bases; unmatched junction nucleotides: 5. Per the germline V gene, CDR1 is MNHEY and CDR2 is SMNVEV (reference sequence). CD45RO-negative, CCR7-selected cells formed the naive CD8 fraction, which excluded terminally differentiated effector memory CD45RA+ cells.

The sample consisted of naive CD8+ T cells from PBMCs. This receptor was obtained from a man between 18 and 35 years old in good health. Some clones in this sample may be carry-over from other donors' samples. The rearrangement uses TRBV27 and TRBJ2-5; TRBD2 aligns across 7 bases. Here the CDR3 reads CASTTGGQTQYF. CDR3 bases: TGTGCCAGCACCACGGGGGGACAGACCCAGTACTTC.